This is a list of T cell receptor beta chains from one sample in a study of blood T cell repertoires in COVID-19. The protocol was immunoSEQ multiplex PCR, while the TCRdb copy is restricted to in-frame clones and leaves out a portion. In the table there are roughly 230,000 clones, roughly 86% of which are singletons. Sequenced sample: PBMCs or T cells enriched from blood (not recorded which). These TCRs come from a woman in her twenties or thirties with acute COVID-19. CDR3s include the opening cysteine and the closing phenylalanine or tryptophan. The D gene is left open where the match is weak. A row's size may be missing; if present it is once, few, many or a size class.

CDR3nt,CDR3aa,v_gene,abundance,j_gene,d_gene
TGTGCCAGCAGTTACTCGGATAGCGGGGGACACGAGCAGTACTTC,CASSYSDSGGHEQYF,TRBV6-2/TRBV6-3,.,TRBJ2-7,TRBD2
TGCGCCAGCAGCCAAGGTGCGACAGGGCCCATTAACACTGAAGCTTTCTTT,CASSQGATGPINTEAFF,TRBV4-3,once,TRBJ1-1,TRBD1
TGTGCCAGCTCACCACCGGGACTACCATATGAGCAGTTCTTC,CASSPPGLPYEQFF,TRBV18,.,TRBJ2-1,TRBD2
TGTGCCAGCAGTTCCACTAGCGGGGGGCCCAGTGGGGAGCAGTACTTC,CASSSTSGGPSGEQYF,TRBV6-5,.,TRBJ2-7,TRBD2
TGTGCCAGCAGCTTCTACGGGGAACTCCGGGATGGCTACACCTTC,CASSFYGELRDGYTF,TRBV7-9,.,TRBJ1-2,.
TGTGCCAGCAGTTTTCAAGGCGTGGAGGAGCAGTACTTC,CASSFQGVEEQYF,TRBV27,once,TRBJ2-7,.
TGCGCCAGCAGTCAATCGCTCGGGAGCTATGGCTACACCTTC,CASSQSLGSYGYTF,TRBV23-1,.,TRBJ1-2,.
TGTGCCAGCAGCCCGGACAGGGGCCACACTGAAGCTTTCTTT,CASSPDRGHTEAFF,TRBV7-9,.,TRBJ1-1,TRBD1
TGTGCCAGCAGCGAGGACAGCTCCTACAATGAGCAGTTCTTC,CASSEDSSYNEQFF,TRBV7-2,.,TRBJ2-1,.
TGTGCCAGCAGCCCCGGGACTGGTCTTAGTTCCTACGAGCAGTACTTC,CASSPGTGLSSYEQYF,TRBV14,.,TRBJ2-7,.
TGTGCCACCAGAGGACAGGGGAAAGAGACCCAGTACTTC,CATRGQGKETQYF,TRBV24-1,.,TRBJ2-5,TRBD1
TGTGCCAGCAGCTCAGAGACAGGGATGAACACTGAAGCTTTCTTT,CASSSETGMNTEAFF,TRBV7-9,.,TRBJ1-1,TRBD1
TGTGCCATCAGTGAGTCACAGGGTCAAGCGTTTAACTATGGCTACACCTTC,CAISESQGQAFNYGYTF,TRBV10-3,few,TRBJ1-2,.
TGTGCCAGCAGTTACGTCGGGGGGGGCTATGGCTACACCTTC,CASSYVGGGYGYTF,TRBV6-5,once,TRBJ1-2,.
TGTGCCAGCGGACAGGTCTCCTACGAGCAGTACTTC,CASGQVSYEQYF,TRBV6-5,.,TRBJ2-7,TRBD1
TGCAGCGTTACAGGGGGCTCGGGGGATGAGCAGTTCTTC,CSVTGGSGDEQFF,TRBV29-1,.,TRBJ2-1,TRBD1
TGTGCCAGCAGCTTAGCGGGGGGATGGACTGAAGCTTTCTTT,CASSLAGGWTEAFF,TRBV7-9,.,TRBJ1-1,.
TGTGCCAGCAGCTTGGGGTTCATGAGCTCCTATAATTCACCCCTCCACTTT,CASSLGFMSSYNSPLHF,TRBV5-6,.,TRBJ1-6,.
TGTGCCAGCAGCTTCGGGGCTCAGGGGGCTTTCTTT,CASSFGAQGAFF,TRBV7-9,.,TRBJ1-1,.
TGTGCCAGCAGCTCCGGCTTAGGGGAGCCCCAGCATTTT,CASSSGLGEPQHF,TRBV7-9,few,TRBJ1-5,.
TGTGCCAGCAGCTCCAGACAGGGAAGAGACACCATATATTTT,CASSSRQGRDTIYF,TRBV7-2,.,TRBJ1-3,TRBD1
TGTGCCAGCGGTAACTCCGGGACAGGGCCTTCGAAACTGTTTTTT,CASGNSGTGPSKLFF,TRBV6-5,.,TRBJ1-4,TRBD1